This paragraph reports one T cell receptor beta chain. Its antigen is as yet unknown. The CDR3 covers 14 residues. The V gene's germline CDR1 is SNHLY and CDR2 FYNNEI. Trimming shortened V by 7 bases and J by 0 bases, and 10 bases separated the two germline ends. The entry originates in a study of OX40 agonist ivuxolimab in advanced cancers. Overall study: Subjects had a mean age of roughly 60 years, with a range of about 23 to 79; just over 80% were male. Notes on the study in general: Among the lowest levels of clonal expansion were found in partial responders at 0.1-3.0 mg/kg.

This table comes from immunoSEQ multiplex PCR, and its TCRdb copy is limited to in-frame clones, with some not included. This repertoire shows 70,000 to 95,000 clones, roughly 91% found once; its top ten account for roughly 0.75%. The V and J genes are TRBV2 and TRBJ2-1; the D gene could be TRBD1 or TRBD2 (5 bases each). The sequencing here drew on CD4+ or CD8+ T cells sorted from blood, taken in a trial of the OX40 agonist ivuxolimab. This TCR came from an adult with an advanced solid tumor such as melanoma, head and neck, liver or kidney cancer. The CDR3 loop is CASIRDPSYNEQFF. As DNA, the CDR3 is TGTGCCAGCATCAGGGACCCCTCCTACAATGAGCAGTTCTTC.